The T cell receptor beta chain under discussion was sequenced for a study of T-cell memory formation after mild COVID-19. TCRdb independently ran MiXCR on the 5' RACE reads; one entry per CDR3 protein. This table has around 390,000 distinct CDR3 sequences, roughly 15% appearing once. Study observations and caveats: Among contracting clones, CD4+ were mainly CM/EM and CD8+ enriched in EMRA.

Concerning this clonotype itself: The antigen is not known.

This CDR3 comprises 12 residues. Germline V gene sequence: CDR1 LNHNV, CDR2 YYDKDF (reference sequence). Trimming took 2 bases from V and 7 from J, leaving 8 bases between them. This chain uses TRBV15 with TRBJ1-2; D remains unclear. The sequencing sample was made of PBMCs or a T cell subset sorted from them (not recorded which). This TCR was sampled from a man between 18 and 35 years old who had mild COVID-19 (a few samples of this study predate the infection). Cell type and time point are not known. Here the CDR3 reads CATSRPPGGYTF. The CDR3 DNA is TGTGCCACCAGCAGACCCCCTGGTGGCTACACCTTC.